Each of the 25 T cell receptor beta chains below was sequenced from the same sample in a study of cytomegalovirus exposure and HLA in healthy donors. Profiling relied on immunoSEQ multiplex PCR, and the TCRdb table lists in-frame clones only, not all of them. The sample holds about 140,000 clones, roughly 90% seen once. The sample consisted of PBMCs. These receptor sequences come from a man between 18 and 29 years old in good health and CMV-seronegative.

The genes are TRBV19 and TRBJ2-3, with TRBD1 matching over 7 bases. Germline assignment: CDR1 LNHDA and CDR2 SQIVND (reference sequence). After removal of 5 bases from V and 2 bases from J, the junction contained 4 bases not matched to a gene. This CDR3 contains 14 residues. Written as DNA, the CDR3 is TGTGCCAGTAGTGCGACAGGGTACACAGATACGCAGTATTTT. The encoded protein is CASSATGYTDTQYF.

CDR3 residues: CASSYATGNSYEQYF. CDR3 bases: TGTGCCAGCAGTTACGCGACGGGGAACTCCTACGAGCAGTACTTC. This chain links TRBV6-5 with TRBJ2-5, with TRBD2 as a possible D gene (5 bases). The J call may be wrong; the DNA end is better matched by TRBJ2-7. CDR3 length equals 15 residues. Germline V gene data show CDR1 as MNHEY and CDR2 as SVGAGI.

This clone has more than one count but fewer than ten. V is TRBV4-1 and J is TRBJ2-7; D call uncertain. The CDR3 has 14 amino acids. V gave up 1 base and J gave up 2 bases, with 9 bases separating them. The germline gives CDR1 MGHRA, CDR2 YSYEKL. CDR3 sequence (DNA): TGCGCCAGCAGCCAAGCCTCCTTCGCCTACGAGCAGTACTTC. Amino acid sequence: CASSQASFAYEQYF.

The V gene is TRBV13, the J gene TRBJ2-6; 11 nucleotides agree with TRBD2. V trimming: 5 bases; J trimming: 1 base; junction bases outside the gene matches: 7. In germline, CDR1 is PRHDT, CDR2 FYEKMQ (reference sequence). The CDR3 loop spans 18 amino acids. The CDR3, as DNA: TGTGCCAGCAGCCAACTAGCGGGGGCTCTTTCTGGGGCCAACGTCCTGACTTTC. Translated: CASSQLAGALSGANVLTF.

This chain links TRBV10-3 with TRBJ2-3; tentatively, D is TRBD2 (5 bases). Trimming pared 9 bases from V and 6 bases from J, leaving 10 bases between. Germline-derived CDR1 and CDR2 are ENHRY and SYGVKD. The CDR3 extends over 11 amino acids. CDR3: CAIREGDTQYF. CDR3 nucleotide sequence: TGTGCCATACGGGAAGGGGATACGCAGTATTTT.

The chain uses TRBV27 and TRBJ1-5; D uncertain. This CDR3 comprises 11 residues. Germline V gene lookup returns CDR1 MNHEY and CDR2 SMNVEV (reference sequence). V was clipped by 0 bases and J by 9 bases, with 3 bases between them. This chain's CDR3 is CASSLSRPQHF. CDR3 DNA sequence: TGTGCCAGCAGTTTATCGCGGCCCCAGCATTTT.

The rearrangement joins TRBV12-2 to TRBJ2-5; the tabulated D call, TRBD2, remains unverified against the DNA. TRBV12-2 is described as a pseudogene. This CDR3 has 18 residues. The CDR3: CASRFLSGTSGRQETQYF. CDR3 DNA sequence: TGTGCAAGTCGCTTCCTTTCCGGGACTAGCGGGAGACAAGAGACCCAGTACTTC.

The chain employs TRBV12-5 and TRBJ2-5; perhaps TRBD2 as D (6 bases). The V gene's germline CDR1 is LGHNT and CDR2 FRNRAP. The CDR3 length is 12 residues. V lost 0 bases to trimming and J lost 9 bases, with 8 bases between them. CDR3 bases: TGTGCTAGTGGTTTGGTACGGGAGTCCCAGTACTTC. The encoded protein is CASGLVRESQYF.

The rearrangement uses TRBV18 and TRBJ2-1, with D maybe TRBD2 (5 bases). Germline values: CDR1 KGHSH, CDR2 LQKENI. Trimming stripped 3 bases from V and 5 bases from J, with 11 bases between. The CDR3 is 14 residues long. CDR3 DNA: TGTGCCAGCTCACCGTTCGGGGTTAACAATGAGCAGTTCTTC. Its protein product is CASSPFGVNNEQFF.

The table lists this clone with a count of one. The chain is built from TRBV7-2 and TRBJ2-3, with 7 bases aligning to TRBD2. Per the germline V gene, CDR1 is SGHTA and CDR2 is FQGNSA. The CDR3 consists of 15 residues. The trim removed 1 base at V and 4 bases at J, leaving 5 bases unmatched. The CDR3 nucleotides are TGTGCCAGCAGCTTAGGGGACTATGGGGCAGATACGCAGTATTTT. Translated: CASSLGDYGADTQYF.

The table lists this clone with a few counts. This chain joins TRBV7-9 and TRBJ2-7; the D gene is possibly TRBD2 (6 bases). Trimming pared 7 bases from V and 5 bases from J, leaving 12 bases between. Germline loops: CDR1 SEHNR, CDR2 FQNEAQ (reference sequence). CDR3 length: 12 residues. CDR3: CASTLGGHEQYF. The DNA for the CDR3 is TGTGCCAGCACCCTGGGAGGCCACGAGCAGTACTTC. Full variable domain (missing parts from reference TRBV7-9 and TRBJ2-7): DTGVSQNPRHKITKRGQNVTFRCDPISEHNRLYWYRQTLGQGPEFLTYFQNEAQLEKSRLLSDRFSAERPKGSFSTLEIQRTEQGDSAMYLCASTLGGHEQYFGPGTRLTVT.

The chain links TRBV7-2 to TRBJ2-7; possible D gene TRBD1, 7 bases. Trimming removed 6 bases from V and 6 bases from J, with 15 bases in between. The CDR3 consists of 13 residues. Germline V gene data show CDR1 as SGHTA and CDR2 as FQGNSA. The CDR3 nucleotides are TGTGCCAGCAGTCGTCAGGGGGGCGGCGAGCAGTACTTC. Translation: CASSRQGGGEQYF. The whole variable domain, filled in from reference TRBV7-2 and TRBJ2-7, reads GAGVSQSPSNKVTEKGKDVELRCDPISGHTALYWYRQSLGQGLEFLIYFQGNSAPDKSGLPSDRFSAERTGGSVSTLTIQRTQQEDSAVYLCASSRQGGGEQYFGPGTRLTVT.

The CDR3 coding sequence is TGCGCCAGCAGCCCTTCCGGACAGGGTGGGGCCCCGAGGTGGTATGGCTACACCTTC. It specifies CASSPSGQGGAPRWYGYTF. The V gene is TRBV5-1, the J gene TRBJ1-2, with 8 bases fitting TRBD1. Germline V gene lookup returns CDR1 SGHRS and CDR2 YFSETQ. The CDR3 is made up of 19 amino acids. V trimming: 4 bases; J trimming: 5 bases; junction bases outside the gene matches: 22.

The V and J genes are TRBV7-6 and TRBJ1-1; 7 nucleotides match TRBD1. The CDR3 extends over 15 amino acids. J lost 1 base, V lost 5 bases, and 7 bases had no gene match. Per germline, CDR1 SGHVS and CDR2 FNYEAQ. Here the CDR3 DNA reads TGTGCCAGCAGCGCAGCACAGGGGACGAACACTGAAGCTTTCTTT. Its translation: CASSAAQGTNTEAFF.

The genes are TRBV28 and TRBJ1-2; 7 bases match TRBD1. V gave up 4 bases and J gave up 5 bases; unmatched junction bases: 10. The CDR3 sequence is 15 residues long. Per germline, CDR1 MDHEN and CDR2 SYDVKM. The CDR3, as DNA: TGTGCCAGCAGTTCCACTCCGGGACAGCAGTATGGCTACACCTTC. It yields the protein CASSSTPGQQYGYTF.

The genes are TRBV27 and TRBJ2-1; D call uncertain. V lost 3 bases and J lost 5, with 8 bases in between. CDR3 length: 13 residues. Germline V gene data show CDR1 as MNHEY and CDR2 as SMNVEV (reference sequence). CDR3 sequence: CASSLWAHNEQFF. In DNA form, the CDR3 reads TGTGCCAGCAGTTTGTGGGCACACAATGAGCAGTTCTTC.

The chain is built from TRBV7-8 and TRBJ2-3; unclear D gene. V was shortened by 2 bases and J by 4 bases, with 16 bases between the two germline ends. Per the germline V gene, CDR1 is SGHVS and CDR2 is FQNEAQ. The CDR3 is made up of 16 amino acids. This CDR3 reads CASSLYVVAAADTQYF. The CDR3 DNA reads as TGTGCCAGCAGCTTATATGTGGTGGCGGCGGCAGATACGCAGTATTTT.

The J gene is TRBJ2-5, the V gene TRBV6-1; a possible D gene is TRBD1 (6 bases). Germline assignment: CDR1 MNHNS and CDR2 SASEGT. V lost 6 bases and J 4 bases, leaving 12 bases between the germline ends. This CDR3 contains 13 residues. DNA for the CDR3: TGTGCCAGCAGATCACAGGGAATAGAGACCCAGTACTTC. This translates into CASRSQGIETQYF.

The count of this clone is one. The chain combines TRBV9 with TRBJ2-1; unclear D gene. This CDR3 is built from 13 residues. Trimming removed 0 bases from V and 8 bases from J, with 9 bases in between. CDR1 and CDR2 (germline): SGDLS, YYNGEE. The CDR3 coding sequence is TGTGCCAGCAGCGTAGTTGAGTCCCATGAGCAGTTCTTC. Translated: CASSVVESHEQFF.

The V and J genes are TRBV6-5 and TRBJ2-2; perhaps TRBD2 as D (7 bases). The CDR3 has 14 amino acids. Trimming shortened V by 4 bases and J by 9 bases, and 15 bases separated the two germline ends. Germline lookup yields CDR1 MNHEY and CDR2 SVGAGI. DNA of the CDR3: TGTGCCAGCAGTTCCCTGGGGGGGGCCCGGGAGCTGTTTTTT. Translating gives CASSSLGGARELFF.

The chain uses TRBV30 and TRBJ1-1; the D gene is possibly TRBD1 (6 bases). The length of the CDR3 is 12 residues. V was shortened by 1 base and J by 6 bases, with 9 bases between the two germline ends. The germline V gene encodes CDR1 GTSNPN and CDR2 SVGIG (reference sequence). DNA for the CDR3: TGTGCCTGGAGTGACAGGGCCGCTGAAGCTTTCTTT. Translating it yields CAWSDRAAEAFF. Based on the CDR3 plus reference TRBV30 and TRBJ1-1, the full variable domain is SQTIHQWPATLVQPVGSPLSLECTVEGTSNPNLYWYRQAAGRGLQLLFYSVGIGQISSEVPQNLSASRPQDRQFILSSKKLLLSDSGFYLCAWSDRAAEAFFGQGTRLTVV.

Regarding this clone: Distinct nucleotide sequences in the sample also encode this CDR3. V usage is TRBV5-1 and J usage is TRBJ2-1, with TRBD1 identical over 8 bases. Germline lookup yields CDR1 SGHRS and CDR2 YFSETQ. J lost 4 bases, V lost 3 bases, and 6 bases had no gene match. This CDR3 is 15 amino acids long. As DNA, the CDR3 is TGCGCCAGCAGCTCGGGGACAGGAGCTTACAATGAGCAGTTCTTC. Its protein is CASSSGTGAYNEQFF. The complete variable domain, with remaining parts taken from reference TRBV5-1 and TRBJ2-1, reads KAGVTQTPRYLIKTRGQQVTLSCSPISGHRSVSWYQQTPGQGLQFLFEYFSETQRNKGNFPGRFSGRQFSNSRSEMNVSTLELGDSALYLCASSSGTGAYNEQFFGPGTRLTVL.

Only one count was recorded for this clone. This chain joins TRBV5-4 and TRBJ1-1; D is unresolved. The V end lost 4 bases, the J end lost 2 bases, and 12 bases lay between the germline ends. CDR1 is SGHNT and CDR2 is YYREEE in the germline V gene (reference sequence). This CDR3 spans 14 amino acids. For the CDR3, the DNA is TGTGCCAGCAGCACGGGTGGCAGCAACACTGAAGCTTTCTTT. Translation: CASSTGGSNTEAFF.

This clone was detected only a few times. This chain uses TRBV30 with TRBJ2-7, with D possibly being TRBD1 (6 bases). The germline V gene has CDR1 GTSNPN and CDR2 SVGIG (reference sequence). With 3 bases removed from V and 2 bases from J, the gap between germline ends came to 8 bases. The CDR3 is 12 amino acids. The CDR3 protein is CAWRDSAYEQYF. Written as DNA, the CDR3 is TGTGCCTGGAGGGACAGTGCCTACGAGCAGTACTTC.

In this sample, this clone turned up once. The chain recombines TRBV4-3 with TRBJ2-1; tentative D call: TRBD2 (6 bases). Trimming shortened V by 1 base and J by 8 bases, and 15 bases separated the two germline ends. Germline values: CDR1 LGHNA, CDR2 YSLEER. There are 15 residues in the CDR3. CDR3 protein: CASSQVTGAGDEQFF. The CDR3 DNA follows: TGCGCCAGCAGCCAAGTAACGGGAGCGGGCGATGAGCAGTTCTTC.